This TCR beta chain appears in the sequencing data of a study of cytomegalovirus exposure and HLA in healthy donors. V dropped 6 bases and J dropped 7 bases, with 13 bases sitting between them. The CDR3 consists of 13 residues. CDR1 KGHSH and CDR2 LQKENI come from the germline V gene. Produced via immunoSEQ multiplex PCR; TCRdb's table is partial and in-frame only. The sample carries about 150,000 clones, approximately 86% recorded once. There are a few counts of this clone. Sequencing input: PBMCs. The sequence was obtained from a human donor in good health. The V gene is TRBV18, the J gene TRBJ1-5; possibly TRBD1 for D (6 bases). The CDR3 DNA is TGTGCCAGCTCCCAAGGCAGGGGCCAGCCCCAGCATTTT. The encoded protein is CASSQGRGQPQHF.